The 15 T cell receptor beta chains presented below share a single source sample, sequenced in a study of shared clonotypes between healthy human individuals. Some clones are missing from TCRdb's copy, which holds only in-frame ones; the method was immunoSEQ multiplex PCR. The sample records roughly 700,000 clones, over 65% being singletons. Sample: memory CD4+ T cells sorted from blood. Subset here: CD45RA-negative fraction. These receptors all stem from a woman in her 30s in good health.

The rearrangement joins TRBV28 to TRBJ1-2; D uncertain. The germline CDR1 and CDR2 sequences are MDHEN and SYDVKM. V shed 10 bases and J shed 2 bases, with 11 bases lying between them. The CDR3 is 12 residues long. The CDR3 DNA follows: TGTGCCACCACCTCGAGAAACTATGGCTACACCTTC. Protein product: CATTSRNYGYTF.

The chain recombines TRBV4-2 with TRBJ2-3; 12 bases are a match to TRBD2. CDR1 and CDR2 (germline): LGHNA, YNFKEQ. The CDR3 has 19 amino acids. V gave up 0 bases and J gave up 1 base; unmatched junction bases: 8. The CDR3 protein is CASSQDPLAGGYRTDTQYF. The CDR3 nucleotides read TGTGCCAGCAGCCAAGATCCCCTAGCGGGAGGGTACCGCACAGATACGCAGTATTTT.

In this sample, this clone turned up once. The chain employs TRBV6-1 and TRBJ1-1; 7 nucleotides match TRBD1. The ends lost 8 bases at V and 0 bases at J; junction bases unmatched: 9. The CDR3 length is 15 residues. Germline V gives CDR1 MNHNS, CDR2 SASEGT. The CDR3 DNA reads TGTGCCAGCTTACAGGGGTATCTCATGAACACTGAAGCTTTCTTT. Translating gives CASLQGYLMNTEAFF.

The CDR3 DNA follows: TGTGCCAGTAGTATGAGCGGGGTCTCCTACGAGCAGTACTTC. Its translation: CASSMSGVSYEQYF. The chain is built from TRBV19 and TRBJ2-7; 7 nucleotides line up with TRBD2. This CDR3 region has 14 residues. CDR1 is LNHDA and CDR2 is SQIVND in the germline V gene (reference sequence). The J segment lost 0 bases and the V segment lost 3 bases, leaving 2 bases of the junction unmatched.

This chain joins TRBV28 and TRBJ2-7; 7 positions match TRBD2. After removal of 2 bases from V and 3 bases from J, the junction contained 7 bases not matched to a gene. Germline V gives CDR1 MDHEN, CDR2 SYDVKM. The CDR3 totals 15 residues. DNA for the CDR3: TGTGCCAGCAGTTTAGCTAGCGGATTTTTCTACGAGCAGTACTTC. It translates to CASSLASGFFYEQYF. Full variable domain (rest looked up from reference TRBV28 and TRBJ2-7): DVKVTQSSRYLVKRTGEKVFLECVQDMDHENMFWYRQDPGLGLRLIYFSYDVKMKEKGDIPEGYSVSREKKERFSLILESASTNQTSMYLCASSLASGFFYEQYFGPGTRLTVT.

The chain is built from TRBV29-1 and TRBJ1-5, with D perhaps matching TRBD1 (5 bases). From germline, CDR1 is SQVTM and CDR2 ANQGSEA. V was pared by 5 bases and J by 4 bases, with 9 bases between. CDR3 size: 12 residues. The CDR3 region is CSVRQSNQPQHF. The CDR3 DNA reads TGCAGCGTTCGACAGAGTAATCAGCCCCAGCATTTT.

This chain uses TRBV28 with TRBJ2-7, with 7 bases lining up with TRBD1. V gave up 1 base and J gave up 1 base; unmatched junction bases: 4. The CDR3 has 15 residues. Per germline, CDR1 MDHEN and CDR2 SYDVKM. CDR3 in DNA: TGTGCCAGCAGTTTATCGCTGACAGGGTCCTACGAGCAGTACTTC. This translates into CASSLSLTGSYEQYF.

The chain is built from TRBV10-3 and TRBJ1-5, with D possibly matching TRBD1 (5 bases). The CDR3 extends over 17 amino acids. Germline loops: CDR1 ENHRY, CDR2 SYGVKD. Between the trimmed V and J ends, which lost 4 bases and 4 bases, there was a span of 20 bases. The CDR3 sequence is CAISGGGKVRINQPQHF. CDR3 coding DNA: TGTGCCATCAGTGGGGGGGGAAAGGTGAGGATTAATCAGCCCCAGCATTTT.

This clone was counted ten times or more. The same CDR3 also results from other DNA sequences found in this sample. The genes are TRBV5-1 and TRBJ2-6; D might be TRBD1 (5 bases). This CDR3 is built from 14 residues. V was shortened by 3 bases and J by 1 base, with 5 bases between the two germline ends. Germline CDR1 is SGHRS and CDR2 is YFSETQ. The CDR3 nucleotides read TGCGCCAGCAGCTCAGGGTCTGGGGCCAACGTCCTGACTTTC. Protein: CASSSGSGANVLTF.

V and J are TRBV2 and TRBJ2-1, with unresolved D. V gave up 2 bases and J gave up 4 bases, with 12 bases separating them. Germline V gene data show CDR1 as SNHLY and CDR2 as FYNNEI. The CDR3 totals 15 residues. The CDR3 region is CASSERRLNYNEQFF. The CDR3 DNA follows: TGTGCCAGCAGTGAACGGCGACTTAATTACAATGAGCAGTTCTTC.

V usage is TRBV25-1 and J usage is TRBJ2-3, with unresolved D. V dropped 5 bases and J dropped 3 bases, with 15 bases sitting between them. This CDR3 spans 15 amino acids. Germline V CDR1 and CDR2: MGHDK, SYGVNS. CDR3 sequence (DNA): TGTGCCAGCAGTAGACGAAAGGAAGAGACAGATACGCAGTATTTT. It translates to CASSRRKEETDTQYF.

The chain links TRBV19 to TRBJ1-5; no reliable D call. CDR1 LNHDA and CDR2 SQIVND come from the germline V gene (reference sequence). Trimming took 7 bases from V and 0 from J, leaving 13 bases between them. The CDR3 consists of 15 residues. CDR3 bases: TGTGCCAGTAAAGGGCAACACTATAGCAATCAGCCCCAGCATTTT. It encodes CASKGQHYSNQPQHF.

The genes are TRBV21-1 and TRBJ2-4; TRBD1 is the table's D call and was not checked against the DNA. TRBV21-1 is shown as a pseudogene. The CDR3 is 14 residues long. DNA of the CDR3: TGTGCCAGCAGCAAACGACAGGGGTCTTACATTCAGTACTTC. Its protein is CASSKRQGSYIQYF.

V is TRBV7-8 and J is TRBJ1-1, with 7 bases matching TRBD1. J was trimmed by 4 bases and V by 10 bases; bases with no gene match: 6. Germline V gene lookup returns CDR1 SGHVS and CDR2 FQNEAQ. This CDR3 spans 12 amino acids. CDR3 protein: CATKGGFTEAFF. The CDR3 DNA reads as TGTGCCACCAAAGGGGGCTTCACTGAAGCTTTCTTT.

The CDR3 DNA sequence: TGTGCCATCAGTGAGACAGGGAGGGAACAGCCCCAGCATTTT. Its protein is CAISETGREQPQHF. The V gene is TRBV10-3, the J gene TRBJ1-5; D possibly corresponds to TRBD1 (6 bases). This CDR3 spans 14 amino acids. V was shortened by 2 bases and J by 7 bases, with 12 bases between the two germline ends. Germline lookup yields CDR1 ENHRY and CDR2 SYGVKD.